These 7 T cell receptor beta chains share one sample of origin, sequenced in a study of identical twins listed by TCRdb under 2016. The receptor library was made with 5' RACE. The listed sequencing device is Illumina HiSeq 2000. TCRdb passed the public sequencing reads through fastp at Q25 and MiXCR, retaining productive beta sequences. Each entry merges the rows of one CDR3 protein and shows their most common DNA and genes. This sample lists hundreds of thousands of distinct CDR3 sequences; about 20% were detected once. The ten top clones hold about an eighth of the sample. These records were also assigned to another study, of T cells expressing NK-cell markers.

The sample was PBMCs. The source of these receptors is a woman aged 18-29 years in good health.

In this sample, this clonotype turned up a few times. J is TRBJ2-7 and V is TRBV5-1, with 10 nucleotides matching TRBD2. V was clipped by 5 bases and J by 2 bases; unmatched bases: 7. The CDR3 has 15 amino acids. Germline CDR1 is SGHRS and CDR2 is YFSETQ. CDR3 residues: CASSPIAGGPYEQYF. For the CDR3, the DNA is TGCGCCAGCAGTCCCATAGCGGGGGGCCCCTACGAGCAGTACTTC.

This clonotype was seen a few times. The CDR3 sequence is CSVGGTSWDEQYF. As DNA, the CDR3 is TGCAGCGTGGGGGGGACAAGCTGGGACGAGCAGTACTTC. The V and J genes are TRBV29-1 and TRBJ2-7; perhaps TRBD2 as D (7 bases). The ends were cut back, 6 bases at V and 5 bases at J, with 17 bases in the middle. Germline-derived CDR1 and CDR2 are SQVTM and ANQGSEA. The CDR3 has 13 amino acids.

The V call is TRBV12-3 or TRBV12-4, the J call TRBJ1-4; D may be TRBD1 (6 bases). Trimming took off 2 bases at V and 8 bases at J, with 12 bases between the two ends. This CDR3 has 14 amino acids. The CDR3, as DNA: TGTGCCAGCAGTTTAAGAGAGGGGGGGGAAAAACTGTTTTTT. Translating gives CASSLREGGEKLFF.

The CDR3 loop reads CASSLWTSGGPTDTQYF. The CDR3 DNA is TGCGCCAGCAGCCTTTGGACTAGCGGGGGCCCAACAGATACGCAGTATTTT. This rearrangement joins TRBV5-1 to TRBJ2-3, with 13 bases that match TRBD2. V gave up 4 bases and J gave up 3 bases; unmatched junction bases: 8. The germline V gene encodes CDR1 SGHRS and CDR2 YFSETQ. The CDR3 is 17 residues long.

This clonotype showed up just a few times. The J gene is TRBJ1-1, the V gene TRBV7-2; D is undetermined. Trimming pared 3 bases from V and 4 bases from J, leaving 12 bases between. Germline-derived CDR1 and CDR2 are SGHTA and FQGNSA. The CDR3 loop spans 14 amino acids. For the CDR3, the DNA is TGTGCCAGCAGCTTCATGGAGCGGGGCACTGAAGCTTTCTTT. Protein: CASSFMERGTEAFF.

The rearrangement links TRBV7-9 to TRBJ2-7, with 9 bases identical to TRBD2. CDR1 and CDR2 (germline): SEHNR, FQNEAQ (reference sequence). J was trimmed by 3 bases and V by 5 bases; bases with no gene match: 11. This CDR3 comprises 16 residues. This chain's CDR3 is CASSNFGGLADYEQYF. Written as DNA, the CDR3 is TGTGCCAGCAGCAACTTCGGGGGACTAGCAGACTACGAGCAGTACTTC. Looking up the rest from reference TRBV7-9 and TRBJ2-7 gives the full variable domain: DTGVSQNPRHKITKRGQNVTFRCDPISEHNRLYWYRQTLGQGPEFLTYFQNEAQLEKSRLLSDRFSAERPKGSFSTLEIQRTEQGDSAMYLCASSNFGGLADYEQYFGPGTRLTVT.

The chain is built from TRBV7-9 and TRBJ2-3, with 12 bases that match TRBD2. Germline lookup yields CDR1 SEHNR and CDR2 FQNEAQ (reference sequence). The CDR3 totals 16 residues. V was pared by 2 bases and J by 6 bases, with 6 bases of the junction left unmatched. CDR3 region: CASSLRLAGAEDTQYF. As DNA, the CDR3 is TGTGCCAGCAGCTTAAGACTAGCGGGGGCCGAGGATACGCAGTATTTT.